What follows are 7 T cell receptor beta chains derived from one specimen sequenced in a study of T cell clusters in autoimmune cytopenias. One tube held mixed TRB-A and TRB-B primer pools for touch-down PCR. For each CDR3 protein, TCRdb gives one entry from its re-call of the multiplex PCR reads, without DNA. The table gives nearly 1,500 distinct CDR3 sequences; the top ten clones make up more than 7% of it. Each sample's input was about 250 ng genomic DNA, 38,000 or so genome equivalents. These data were also reused for a study on T cell repertoires in aging, cancer and after chemotherapy.

Sequences were obtained from peripheral blood. The receptors here all came from a human donor in good health.

This clonotype is medium-sized by frequency. The gene calls are TRBV18 and TRBJ2-1; TCRdb's assignment of TRBD1 cannot be checked, as there is no DNA. CDR1 and CDR2 from the germline V gene are KGHSH and LQKENI. The CDR3 consists of 16 residues. CDR3: CASSGTAQSSYNEQFF. The entire variable domain, with the rest obtained from reference TRBV18 and TRBJ2-1, is as follows: NAGVMQNPRHLVRRRGQEARLRCSPMKGHSHVYWYRQLPEEGLKFMVYLQKENIIDESGMPKERFSAEFPKEGPSILRIQQVVRGDSAAYFCASSGTAQSSYNEQFFGPGTRLTVL.

Frequency places this clonotype as medium-sized (0.01 to 0.1%). The V and J genes are TRBV28 and TRBJ2-1; TCRdb calls TRBD1, which cannot be checked without DNA. The germline CDR1 and CDR2 sequences are MDHEN and SYDVKM. The CDR3 has 14 amino acids. CDR3 sequence: CASSLAGPYNEQFF.

Its frequency marks this clonotype as medium-sized. The chain recombines TRBV12-3 or TRBV12-4 with TRBJ2-7; lacking DNA, the TRBD1 call made by TCRdb goes unchecked. The CDR3 totals 19 residues. The CDR3 here is CASSSPPGQGLLSSYEQYF.

This clonotype is medium-sized by frequency. The J gene is TRBJ2-5, the V gene TRBV11-2. Germline CDR1 and CDR2: SGHAT and FQNNGV. The CDR3 extends over 13 amino acids. CDR3 loop: CASSFRGQETQYF.

This chain links TRBV28 with TRBJ2-7; with no DNA, the TCRdb D assignment of TRBD1 cannot be verified. Looked up from germline, CDR1 is MDHEN and CDR2 is SYDVKM. The CDR3 runs 13 residues. CDR3 sequence reads: CATEGQGLSKQYF.

This clonotype is called large based on its frequency. V gene TRBV5-5 combines with J gene TRBJ1-2; the D call of TRBD1 rests on TCRdb alone, since no DNA is present to check it. The CDR3 runs to 15 residues. CDR1 is SGHKS, CDR2 YYEKEE, per germline (reference sequence). CDR3 region: CASSPVGLSSYGYTF.

The chain joins TRBV20-1 to TRBJ1-6; there is no DNA to check the TCRdb D call of TRBD1. CDR1 is DFQATT, CDR2 SNEGSKA, per germline (reference sequence). CDR3 size: 13 residues. CDR3 sequence: CSASSQGDSPLHF.